The T cell receptor beta chain under discussion was sequenced for a study of blood T cells in healthy people across ages. The germline CDR1 and CDR2 sequences are SQVTM and ANQGSEA. V gave up 0 bases and J gave up 4 bases, with 15 bases separating them. The length of the CDR3 is 15 residues. Primers used in a second PCR of about 7 to 12 cycles were a sample-barcoded 5' primer and a J-beta primer mix. TCRdb reprocessed the 5' RACE reads via MiXCR and lists one record per CDR3 protein. The sample has 500,000 to 650,000 distinct CDR3 sequences; 27% are singletons. Another study also made use of these data, one on T cells of mothers and their children.

The V gene is TRBV29-1, the J gene TRBJ1-1; D perhaps matches TRBD1 (6 bases). The sample taken for sequencing was blood. The sequence came from a boy aged 2 to 10 in good health. The CDR3 is CSVEEGRTGSTEAFF. In DNA form, the CDR3 reads TGCAGCGTTGAAGAAGGGCGCACAGGGAGCACTGAAGCTTTCTTT.